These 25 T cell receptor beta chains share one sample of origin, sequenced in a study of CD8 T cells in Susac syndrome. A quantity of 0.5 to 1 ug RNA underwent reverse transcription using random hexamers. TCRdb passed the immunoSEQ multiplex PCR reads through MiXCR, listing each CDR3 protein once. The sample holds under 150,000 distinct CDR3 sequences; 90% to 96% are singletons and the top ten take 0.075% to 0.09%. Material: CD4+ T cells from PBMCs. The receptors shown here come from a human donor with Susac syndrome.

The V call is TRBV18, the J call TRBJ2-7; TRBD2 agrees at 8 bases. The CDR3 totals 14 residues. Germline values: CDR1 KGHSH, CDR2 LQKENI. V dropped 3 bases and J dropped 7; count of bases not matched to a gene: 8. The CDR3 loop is CASSPTGGPGEQYF. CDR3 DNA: TGTGCCAGCTCACCGACGGGAGGGCCGGGGGAGCAGTACTTC. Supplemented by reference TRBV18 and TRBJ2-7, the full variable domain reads NAGVMQNPRHLVRRRGQEARLRCSPMKGHSHVYWYRQLPEEGLKFMVYLQKENIIDESGMPKERFSAEFPKEGPSILRIQQVVRGDSAAYFCASSPTGGPGEQYFGPGTRLTVT.

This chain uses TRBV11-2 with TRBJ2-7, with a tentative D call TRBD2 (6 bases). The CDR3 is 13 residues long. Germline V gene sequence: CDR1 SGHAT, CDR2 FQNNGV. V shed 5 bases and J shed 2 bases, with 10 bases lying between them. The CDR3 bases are TGTGCCAGCAGCCGCCCGGGGGCCTACGAGCAGTACTTC. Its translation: CASSRPGAYEQYF. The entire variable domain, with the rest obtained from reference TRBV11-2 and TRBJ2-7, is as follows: EAGVAQSPRYKIIEKRQSVAFWCNPISGHATLYWYQQILGQGPKLLIQFQNNGVVDDSQLPKDRFSAERLKGVDSTLKIQPAKLEDSAVYLCASSRPGAYEQYFGPGTRLTVT.

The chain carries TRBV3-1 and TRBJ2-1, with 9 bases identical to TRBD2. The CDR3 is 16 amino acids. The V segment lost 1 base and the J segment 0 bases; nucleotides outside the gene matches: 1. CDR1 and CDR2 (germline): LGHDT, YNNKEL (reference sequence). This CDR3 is CASSQGSGSSYNEQFF. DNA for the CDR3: TGTGCCAGCAGCCAAGGTAGCGGGAGCTCCTACAATGAGCAGTTCTTC.

In DNA, the CDR3 is TGCAGTGCTAGGAGACAGGGGACCTACGAGCAGTACTTC. Protein sequence: CSARRQGTYEQYF. V is TRBV20-1 and J is TRBJ2-7, with 8 bases fitting TRBD1. The V and J ends lost 3 bases and 2 bases, in that order; junction bases with no gene match: 3. There are 13 residues in the CDR3. Germline V gene sequence: CDR1 DFQATT, CDR2 SNEGSKA (reference sequence).

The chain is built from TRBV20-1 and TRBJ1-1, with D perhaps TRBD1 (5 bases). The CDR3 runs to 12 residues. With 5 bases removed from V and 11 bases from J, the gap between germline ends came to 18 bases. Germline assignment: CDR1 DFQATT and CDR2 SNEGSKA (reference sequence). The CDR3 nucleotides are TGCAGTGCTCCCCGAGACAGTCAGACCGCTTTCTTT. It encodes CSAPRDSQTAFF.

DNA of the CDR3: TGCAGTGCTAGAGATAGATGGGAGACCCAGTACTTC. Amino acids: CSARDRWETQYF. The chain uses TRBV20-1 and TRBJ2-5; D remains unclear. The ends were cut back, 0 bases at V and 5 bases at J, with 7 bases in the middle. CDR3 length: 12 amino acids. CDR1 and CDR2 from the germline V gene are DFQATT and SNEGSKA (reference sequence).

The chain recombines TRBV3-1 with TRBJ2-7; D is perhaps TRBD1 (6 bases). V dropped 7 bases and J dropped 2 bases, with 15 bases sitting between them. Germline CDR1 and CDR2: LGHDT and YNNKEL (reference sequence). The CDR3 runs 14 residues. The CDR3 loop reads CASTFQGSAYEQYF. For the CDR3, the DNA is TGTGCCAGCACCTTCCAGGGGTCAGCCTACGAGCAGTACTTC.

CDR3 nucleotides: TGTGCCAGCAGTGAATTTCCGGACAGGGGGCGAAAAGCTTTCTTT. Its translation: CASSEFPDRGRKAFF. The chain uses TRBV25-1 and TRBJ1-1, with TRBD1 identical over 11 bases. Germline CDR1 and CDR2: MGHDK and SYGVNS. The CDR3 has 15 amino acids. Trimming at V came to 1 base and at J to 9 bases, leaving 7 bases not matched to a gene.

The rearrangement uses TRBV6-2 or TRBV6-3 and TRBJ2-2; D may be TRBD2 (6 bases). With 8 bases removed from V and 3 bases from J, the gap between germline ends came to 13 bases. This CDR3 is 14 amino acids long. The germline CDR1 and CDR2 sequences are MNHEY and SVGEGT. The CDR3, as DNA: TGTGCCAGCCGTCGGGACTTAGACACCGGGGAGCTGTTTTTT. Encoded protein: CASRRDLDTGELFF.

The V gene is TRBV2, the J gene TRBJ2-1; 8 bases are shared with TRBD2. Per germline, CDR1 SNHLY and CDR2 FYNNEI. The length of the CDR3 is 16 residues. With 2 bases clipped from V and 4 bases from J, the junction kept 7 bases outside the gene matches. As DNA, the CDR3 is TGTGCCAGCAGTGAATCGGGGCTAGCGGGTTACAATGAGCAGTTCTTC. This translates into CASSESGLAGYNEQFF.

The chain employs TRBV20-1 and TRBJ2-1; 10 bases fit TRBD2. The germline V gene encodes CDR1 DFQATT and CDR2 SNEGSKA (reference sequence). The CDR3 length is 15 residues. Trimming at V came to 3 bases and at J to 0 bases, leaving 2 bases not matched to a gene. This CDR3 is CSASRTSGSYNEQFF. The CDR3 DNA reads TGCAGTGCTAGCAGGACTAGCGGCTCCTACAATGAGCAGTTCTTC.

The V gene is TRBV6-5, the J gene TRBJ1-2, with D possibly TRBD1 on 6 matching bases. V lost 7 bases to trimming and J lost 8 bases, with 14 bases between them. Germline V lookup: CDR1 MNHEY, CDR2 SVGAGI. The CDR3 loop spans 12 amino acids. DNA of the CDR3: TGTGCCAGCAATACAGGGTCTCAAGGCTACACCTTC. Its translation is CASNTGSQGYTF.

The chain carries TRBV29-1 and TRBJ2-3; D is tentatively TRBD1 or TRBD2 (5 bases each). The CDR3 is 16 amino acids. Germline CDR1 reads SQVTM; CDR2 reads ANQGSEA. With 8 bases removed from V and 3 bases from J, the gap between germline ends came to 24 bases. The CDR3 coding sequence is TGCAGCCTTCGGGAACCGCTAGGGGCGAATACAGATACGCAGTATTTT. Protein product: CSLREPLGANTDTQYF.

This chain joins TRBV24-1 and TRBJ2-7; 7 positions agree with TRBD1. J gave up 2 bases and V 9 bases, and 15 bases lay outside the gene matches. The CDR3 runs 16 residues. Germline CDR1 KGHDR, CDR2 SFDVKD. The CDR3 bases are TGTGCCACCCCCACACGGCGACAGGGAGAGACCTACGAGCAGTACTTC. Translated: CATPTRRQGETYEQYF.

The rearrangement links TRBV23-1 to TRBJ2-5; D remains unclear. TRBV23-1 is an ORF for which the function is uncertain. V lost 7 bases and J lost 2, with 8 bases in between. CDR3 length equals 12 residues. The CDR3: CASIQIQETQYF. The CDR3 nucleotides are TGCGCCAGCATCCAGATACAAGAGACCCAGTACTTC.

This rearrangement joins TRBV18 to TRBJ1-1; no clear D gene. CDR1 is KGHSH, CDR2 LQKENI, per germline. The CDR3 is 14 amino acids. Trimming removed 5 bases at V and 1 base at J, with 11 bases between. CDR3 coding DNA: TGTGCCAGCTCAGGCCCCCGAGGGAACACTGAAGCTTTCTTT. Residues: CASSGPRGNTEAFF. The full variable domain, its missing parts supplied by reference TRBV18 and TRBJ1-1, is NAGVMQNPRHLVRRRGQEARLRCSPMKGHSHVYWYRQLPEEGLKFMVYLQKENIIDESGMPKERFSAEFPKEGPSILRIQQVVRGDSAAYFCASSGPRGNTEAFFGQGTRLTVV.

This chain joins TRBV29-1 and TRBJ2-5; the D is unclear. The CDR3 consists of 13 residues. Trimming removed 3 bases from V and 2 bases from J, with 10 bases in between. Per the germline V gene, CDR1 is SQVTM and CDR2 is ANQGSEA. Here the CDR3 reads CSVEVPPQETQYF. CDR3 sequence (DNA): TGCAGCGTTGAGGTGCCCCCTCAAGAGACCCAGTACTTC.

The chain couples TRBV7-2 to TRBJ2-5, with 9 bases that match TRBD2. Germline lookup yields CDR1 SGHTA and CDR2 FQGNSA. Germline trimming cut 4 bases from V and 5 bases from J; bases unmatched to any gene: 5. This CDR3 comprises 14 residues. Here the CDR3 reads CASSSRGGWETQYF. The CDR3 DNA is TGTGCCAGCAGCTCGCGGGGGGGCTGGGAGACCCAGTACTTC.

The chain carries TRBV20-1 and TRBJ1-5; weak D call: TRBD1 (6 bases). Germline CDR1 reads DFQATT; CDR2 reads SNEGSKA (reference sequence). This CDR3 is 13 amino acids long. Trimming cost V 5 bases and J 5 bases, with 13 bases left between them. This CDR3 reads CSAPPRTDQPQHF. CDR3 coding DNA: TGCAGTGCTCCCCCGCGGACAGATCAGCCCCAGCATTTT.

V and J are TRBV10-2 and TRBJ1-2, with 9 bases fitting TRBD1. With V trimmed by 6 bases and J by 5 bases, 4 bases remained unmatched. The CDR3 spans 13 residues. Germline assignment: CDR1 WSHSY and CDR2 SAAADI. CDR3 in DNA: TGCGCCAGCAGCCACGACAGGGGGTATGGCTACACCTTC. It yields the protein CASSHDRGYGYTF.

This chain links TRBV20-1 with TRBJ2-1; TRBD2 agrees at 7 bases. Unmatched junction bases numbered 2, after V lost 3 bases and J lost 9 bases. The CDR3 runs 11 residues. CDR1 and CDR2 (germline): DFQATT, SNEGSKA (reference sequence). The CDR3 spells CSARAGVEQFF. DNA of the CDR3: TGCAGTGCTAGGGCGGGAGTTGAGCAGTTCTTC.

The CDR3 region has the DNA TGTGCCAGCAGCAACAGCGGGACAACCTACGAGCAGTACTTC. Encoded protein: CASSNSGTTYEQYF. The chain carries TRBV28 and TRBJ2-7; a weak D match, TRBD2 (7 bases). The ends were cut back, 6 bases at V and 2 bases at J, with 14 bases in the middle. Looked up from germline, CDR1 is MDHEN and CDR2 is SYDVKM. The CDR3 totals 14 residues.

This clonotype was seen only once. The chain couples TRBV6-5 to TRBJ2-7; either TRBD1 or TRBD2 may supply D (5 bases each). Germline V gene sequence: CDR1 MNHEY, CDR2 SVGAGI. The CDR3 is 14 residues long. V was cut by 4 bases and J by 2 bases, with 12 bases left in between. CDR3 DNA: TGTGCCAGCAGTTCACCGGGGCGCGCCTACGAGCAGTACTTC. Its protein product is CASSSPGRAYEQYF.

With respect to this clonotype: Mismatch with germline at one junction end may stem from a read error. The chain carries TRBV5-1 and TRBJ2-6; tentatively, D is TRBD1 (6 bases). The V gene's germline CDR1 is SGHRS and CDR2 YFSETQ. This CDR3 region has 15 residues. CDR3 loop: CASSLAGAGANVLTF. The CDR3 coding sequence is TGTGCCAGCAGCTTAGCAGGGGCTGGGGCCAACGTCCTGACTTTC.

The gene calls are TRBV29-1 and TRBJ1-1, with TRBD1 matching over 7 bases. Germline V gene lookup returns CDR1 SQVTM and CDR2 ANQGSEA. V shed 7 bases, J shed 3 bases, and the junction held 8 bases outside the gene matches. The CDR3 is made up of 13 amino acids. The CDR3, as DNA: TGCAGCGCTCAGGGGGGTGGGGACACTGAAGCTTTCTTT. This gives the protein CSAQGGGDTEAFF.